This TCR beta chain was retrieved from a study of blood T cell repertoires in COVID-19. Study as a whole: Sites across the United States, Italy and Spain contributed samples from acute and convalescent COVID-19.

The germline V and J ends were trimmed by 6 bases and 2 bases, with 8 bases remaining between them. CDR1 and CDR2 (germline): KGHSH, LQKENI. The CDR3 extends over 13 amino acids. Per the study methods: The assay estimated nucleated cells by amplifying reference gene primers. Repertoires were generated with immunoSEQ multiplex PCR, while TCRdb's copy carries only in-frame clones and drops some. V and J calls plus clone size are reproduced from that table; the DNA served to infer D and trimming. This table holds around 280,000 clones, around nine tenths found once. The rearrangement links TRBV18 to TRBJ1-5; D not certain. The receptor comes from a man between 65 and 85 years old with acute or convalescent COVID-19. The sample taken for sequencing was peripheral blood. CDR3: CASSEQGNQPQHF. The CDR3 coding sequence is TGTGCCAGCTCTGAGCAGGGCAATCAGCCCCAGCATTTT.